These 7 T cell receptor beta chains came from one sample sequenced in a study of blood T cell repertoires in COVID-19. Assay used: immunoSEQ multiplex PCR; TCRdb lists only in-frame clones, some missing. The profile shows 450,000 to 600,000 clones, approximately 86% of them singletons. Sequencing was carried out using PBMCs or T cells enriched from blood (not recorded which). These receptors originate from a woman younger than 35 who had recovered from COVID-19.

The chain recombines TRBV5-1 with TRBJ2-5; perhaps TRBD2 as D (6 bases). Trimming took off 4 bases at V and 5 bases at J, with 12 bases between the two ends. This CDR3 comprises 13 residues. Germline lookup yields CDR1 SGHRS and CDR2 YFSETQ. CDR3 sequence: CASSPGADETQYF. The CDR3 coding sequence is TGCGCCAGCAGCCCGGGAGCGGACGAGACCCAGTACTTC.

J is TRBJ1-1 and V is TRBV5-1, with D possibly matching TRBD1 (6 bases). The CDR3 is 15 amino acids. V was shortened by 3 bases and J by 0 bases, with 12 bases between the two germline ends. Per the germline V gene, CDR1 is SGHRS and CDR2 is YFSETQ. CDR3 sequence (DNA): TGCGCCAGCAGCTCAGGACAGTCCATGAACACTGAAGCTTTCTTT. Its protein is CASSSGQSMNTEAFF.

In the case of this clone: The sample carries other DNA sequences with the same CDR3. The V gene is TRBV28, the J gene TRBJ1-4; a weak D match, TRBD1 (5 bases). Trimming took off 2 bases at V and 8 bases at J, with 12 bases between the two ends. CDR1 is MDHEN, CDR2 SYDVKM, per germline. The length of the CDR3 is 14 residues. In nucleotides, the CDR3 is TGTGCCAGCAGTTTAGGAGGGAGGGGAGAAAAACTGTTTTTT. It encodes CASSLGGRGEKLFF.

This chain joins TRBV5-4 and TRBJ2-1; D possibly corresponds to TRBD1 (6 bases). The CDR3 has 15 amino acids. V lost 5 bases, J lost 6 bases, and 18 bases lay in between. The germline V gene encodes CDR1 SGHNT and CDR2 YYREEE (reference sequence). The CDR3 protein is CASSINYRDTNEQFF. In DNA, the CDR3 is TGTGCCAGCAGTATAAACTACAGGGACACCAATGAGCAGTTCTTC.

The V call is TRBV5-4, the J call TRBJ1-6; TRBD1 might be the D (5 bases). The germline V gene encodes CDR1 SGHNT and CDR2 YYREEE (reference sequence). The CDR3 extends over 14 amino acids. V lost 4 bases to trimming and J lost 10 bases, with 15 bases between them. The CDR3 is CASSPGGVRSPLHF. The CDR3 DNA is TGTGCCAGCAGCCCGGGAGGGGTACGCTCACCCCTCCACTTT.

This chain links TRBV6-5 with TRBJ2-7; maybe TRBD2 (6 bases). This CDR3 is 12 amino acids long. Germline-derived CDR1 and CDR2 are MNHEY and SVGAGI. V was cut by 8 bases and J by 5 bases, with 13 bases left in between. CDR3 DNA: TGTGCCAGCCAAGGGGCGGGAAACGAGCAGTACTTC. It is translated as CASQGAGNEQYF.

This clone has a handful of counts. The chain has TRBV10-3 and TRBJ1-6, with 8 bases fitting TRBD1. The ends lost 6 bases at V and 10 bases at J; junction bases unmatched: 8. Germline lookup yields CDR1 ENHRY and CDR2 SYGVKD. CDR3 length equals 14 residues. The CDR3 nucleotides are TGTGCCATCAGCGCGGACAGGGCGGGCTCACCCCTCCACTTT. This codes for CAISADRAGSPLHF.